This T cell receptor beta chain was profiled in a study of blood T cell repertoires in COVID-19. Study as a whole: Samples representing acute and convalescent COVID-19 were sourced from the United States, Italy and Spain. T cells, B-cell-depleted T cells, or PBMCs provided the cDNA or gDNA that served as material.

In the study's own analysis: For nucleated cells, counts were estimated from reference gene primer amplification. Profiling relied on immunoSEQ multiplex PCR, and the TCRdb table lists in-frame clones only, not all of them. V, J and clone size were drawn from that table, and D and trimming were deduced from the DNA. Here the sample spans around 77,000 clones, around 93% being singletons. Germline CDR1 reads SGHVS; CDR2 reads FNYEAQ. The V gene lost 1 base and the J gene lost 4 bases, with 13 bases spanning the gap. The CDR3 length is 16 residues. Sequenced sample: peripheral blood. This clonotype originated in a woman aged 55-70 years with active COVID-19. The chain combines TRBV7-6 with TRBJ1-4; D is unclear. The CDR3 nucleotides read TGTGCCAGCAGCTTAGACGTCGCAGCGTATAATGAAAAACTGTTTTTT. Its protein product is CASSLDVAAYNEKLFF. Together with reference TRBV7-6 and TRBJ1-4, the CDR3 gives the full variable domain: GAGVSQSPRYKVTKRGQDVALRCDPISGHVSLYWYRQALGQGPEFLTYFNYEAQQDKSGLPNDRFSAERPEGSISTLTIQRTEQRDSAMYRCASSLDVAAYNEKLFFGSGTQLSVL.